A selection of T cell receptor beta chains follows, all from one sample in a study of PD-L1 blockade in urothelial cancer. Profiling relied on immunoSEQ multiplex PCR, and the TCRdb table lists in-frame clones only, not all of them. Here the sample spans about 95,000 clones, roughly 84% being singletons. Sequenced material: PBMCs, taken around atezolizumab (anti-PD-L1) treatment. The source is a man in his fifties or sixties with urothelial cancer. Both conserved end residues are trimmed from each CDR3.

13,TRBJ1-1,TRBV7-9,ASSLAPGSGTEAF
10,TRBJ1-5,TRBV2,ASSAGDQPQH
14,TRBJ2-3,TRBV5-1,ASSLATPSGFYTQY
15,TRBJ1-4,TRBV7-2,ASSLYWRGEINEKLF
15,TRBJ1-3,TRBV4-1,ASSPVPGTGSGNTIY
11,TRBJ1-2,TRBV27,ASSEDSLYGYT
14,TRBJ2-5,TRBV6-5,ASSYAGTALQETQY
11,TRBJ1-2,TRBV28,ASSPDRGDGYT
12,TRBJ1-1,TRBV6-6,ASSYSAGETEAF
11,TRBJ2-5,TRBV10-3,AAHPGVGETQY
11,TRBJ2-5,TRBV18,AARQTEQETQY
14,TRBJ2-3,TRBV9,ASSPWGTSGGSTQY
12,TRBJ1-2,TRBV27,ASSSMDRLYGYT
12,TRBJ2-5,TRBV4-1,ATSPGSLQETQY